This TCR beta chain was profiled in a study of identical twins. The CDR3 length is 13 residues. The germline V gene has CDR1 SGHRS and CDR2 YFSETQ. V lost 4 bases to trimming and J lost 7 bases; unmatched junction nucleotides: 2. General study results and limits: In beta out-of-frame sequences, the excess sharing between twins was weaker.

Of note for this clonotype: Its specificity is unknown.

TCRdb reprocessed the 5' RACE reads via MiXCR and lists one record per CDR3 protein. The sample holds 690,000 or so distinct CDR3 sequences, less than 10% seen once. This same sample was also taken into another study, of yellow fever vaccine responses in identical twins.

Material for sequencing was PBMCs. The rearrangement uses TRBV5-1 and TRBJ2-4, with 10 bases aligning to TRBD2. The receptor was derived from a woman aged 18-29 years in good health. The CDR3 DNA reads as TGCGCCAGCAGCGTAGCGGGAGGCAACATTCAGTACTTC. This gives the protein CASSVAGGNIQYF.